Shown below are 8 T cell receptor beta chains from a single sample sequenced in a study of identical twins (dated by TCRdb to the mid-2010s). Library construction relied on 5' RACE. For sequencing, an Illumina HiSeq 2000 was employed. TCRdb reprocessing: public reads trimmed at Q25 with fastp, clones called with MiXCR, in-frame beta chains kept. Rows with one shared CDR3 protein collapse into an entry with the most common genes and DNA. Present in this sample are 200,000 to 250,000 distinct CDR3 sequences, 6% to 9% of which were seen just once. The ten most abundant clones make up just under 2% of the sample. This sample also appeared in a second study, on yellow fever vaccine responses in identical twins.

The sample comprised memory (CD45RO+) T cells sorted from blood. Sample cell subset or site, as interpreted from the label and publication: CD45RO+ enriched T cells. Receptor source: a woman aged 18-35 years in good health.

This clonotype was counted at least ten times. This chain joins TRBV11-2 and TRBJ2-7; D remains ambiguous. Per germline, CDR1 SGHAT and CDR2 FQNNGV. CDR3 length: 12 amino acids. V was cut by 6 bases and J by 3 bases, with 9 bases left in between. CDR3 DNA: TGTGCCAGCAGTTCGGACCGCTACGAGCAGTACTTC. Translated: CASSSDRYEQYF.

In its sample, this clonotype was seen many times. This sequence joins TRBV7-2 and TRBJ2-3, with D perhaps given as TRBD1 or TRBD2 (5 bases each). From germline, CDR1 is SGHTA and CDR2 FQGNSA. Trimming took off 8 bases at V and 2 bases at J, with 23 bases between the two ends. The CDR3 length is 17 residues. Written as DNA, the CDR3 is TGTGCCAGCTCCCTAGGAGGAGGACAAGGATCCACAGATACGCAGTATTTT. Amino acid sequence: CASSLGGGQGSTDTQYF.

This clonotype was picked up many times. V is TRBV6-2 or TRBV6-3 and J is TRBJ2-1; TRBD2 might be the D (6 bases). The germline V gene encodes CDR1 MNHEY and CDR2 SVGEGT. The V and J ends lost 2 bases and 9 bases respectively, with 8 bases between them. The CDR3 is 12 residues long. As DNA, the CDR3 is TGTGCCAGCAGTTACCTGGGGGGTGAGCAGTTCTTC. It is translated as CASSYLGGEQFF.

The V call is TRBV2, the J call TRBJ1-6; 7 nucleotides agree with TRBD1. Germline V gives CDR1 SNHLY, CDR2 FYNNEI. This CDR3 contains 15 residues. V trimming: 4 bases; J trimming: 7 bases; junction bases outside the gene matches: 7. CDR3 nucleotides: TGTGCCAGCAGTGCTCTGGGACAGACCAATTCACCCCTCCACTTT. This sequence encodes CASSALGQTNSPLHF.

This clonotype was recorded a few times. V usage is TRBV4-1 and J usage is TRBJ1-4, with D maybe TRBD1 (5 bases). Trimming left V 2 bases short and J 8 bases short, with 15 bases between. This CDR3 region has 15 residues. Germline lookup yields CDR1 MGHRA and CDR2 YSYEKL. The CDR3 nucleotides read TGCGCCAGCAGCCAAAGGATGACAGTAAGGGAAAAACTGTTTTTT. Protein product: CASSQRMTVREKLFF.

There are a few counts of this clonotype. V is TRBV7-2 and J is TRBJ2-7; 7 bases map to TRBD1. Germline-derived CDR1 and CDR2 are SGHTA and FQGNSA. The junction had 11 bases not matched to a gene; V was cut back by 5 bases and J by 4 bases. There are 15 residues in the CDR3. The CDR3 sequence: CASSTRQGPSYEQYF. CDR3 in DNA: TGTGCCAGCAGCACCCGACAGGGCCCCTCATACGAGCAGTACTTC.

Ten or more counts support this clonotype. The chain is built from TRBV5-5 and TRBJ2-3, with 14 bases fitting TRBD2. The CDR3 runs 17 residues. Germline V gives CDR1 SGHKS, CDR2 YYEKEE (reference sequence). With V trimmed by 4 bases and J by 3 bases, 7 bases remained unmatched. The CDR3: CASSTLGLAGVTDTQYF. The CDR3 region has the DNA TGTGCCAGCAGCACACTGGGACTAGCGGGAGTTACAGATACGCAGTATTTT.

This clonotype was observed many times. CDR3: CASSTGTGLSSPLHF. CDR3 in DNA: TGTGCCAGCAGCACAGGGACAGGTCTTAGTTCACCCCTCCACTTT. The V gene is TRBV7-9, the J gene TRBJ1-6, with 8 positions matching TRBD1. The CDR3 contains 15 residues. Per the germline V gene, CDR1 is SEHNR and CDR2 is FQNEAQ (reference sequence). The V gene end was trimmed by 5 bases and the J gene end by 9 bases; junction bases not matched to a gene: 9.